These T cell receptor beta chains were read from a single sample in a study of CD8 T cells in Susac syndrome. TCRdb processed the immunoSEQ multiplex PCR reads anew with MiXCR; each CDR3 protein has one entry. The sample yields 160,000 or so distinct CDR3 sequences, around 95% seen once. Sequencing was performed on CD8+ T cells from PBMCs. The receptors derive from a human donor with multiple sclerosis. Each CDR3 is given with its conserved first and last residue. D genes are given only for firm matches. Clone size is shown for a subset of rows, as once, few, many or a class of expanded clone.

abundance	v_gene	j_gene	d_gene	CDR3aa	CDR3nt
.	TRBV3-1	TRBJ2-7	.	CASSYTRGHSHEQYF	TGTGCCAGCAGCTACACCAGGGGCCACTCCCACGAGCAGTACTTC
.	TRBV20-1	TRBJ2-1	.	CSARDVVGDLYNEQFF	TGCAGTGCTAGAGATGTTGTGGGGGATCTCTACAATGAGCAGTTCTTC
.	TRBV28	TRBJ2-3	.	CASHLHSSTDTQYF	TGTGCCAGTCACCTCCACTCTAGCACAGATACGCAGTATTTT
.	TRBV7-9	TRBJ1-1	TRBD1	CASSLASGTGWTEAFF	TGTGCCAGCAGCTTAGCGTCCGGGACAGGGTGGACTGAAGCTTTCTTT
once	TRBV28	TRBJ2-7	TRBD2	CASSSRLAGGEQYF	TGTGCCAGCAGTAGTAGACTAGCGGGAGGGGAGCAGTACTTC
.	TRBV5-5	TRBJ2-7	.	CASSLALVYEQYF	TGTGCCAGCAGCTTGGCACTAGTCTACGAGCAGTACTTC
.	TRBV28	TRBJ2-3	TRBD1	CASSPDRAVRDTQYF	TGTGCCAGCAGCCCGGACAGGGCGGTAAGGGATACGCAGTATTTT
.	TRBV4-1	TRBJ1-1	.	CASSPFGASEAFF	TGCGCCAGCAGCCCCTTTGGGGCCTCTGAAGCTTTCTTT
.	TRBV6-5	TRBJ1-2	.	CASSADTYYGYTF	TGTGCCAGCAGTGCCGACACGTACTATGGCTACACCTTC
.	TRBV6-1	TRBJ2-7	.	CASSEGHYYEQYF	TGTGCCAGCAGTGAAGGACACTACTACGAGCAGTACTTC
.	TRBV7-7	TRBJ2-7	.	CASTYGGSSYEQYF	TGTGCTAGCACCTACGGGGGTAGCTCCTACGAGCAGTACTTC
.	TRBV7-8	TRBJ2-7	TRBD2	CASSLASGRADREQYF	TGTGCCAGCAGCTTAGCGAGCGGGAGGGCCGATCGCGAGCAGTACTTC
.	TRBV20-1	TRBJ2-3	TRBD2	CSASLAGQFVGTDTQYF	TGCAGTGCCAGTCTAGCGGGGCAATTCGTGGGCACAGATACGCAGTATTTT
.	TRBV20-1	TRBJ2-7	.	CSAIGDSYEQYF	TGCAGTGCTATCGGGGATTCCTACGAGCAGTACTTC
.	TRBV27	TRBJ2-7	.	CASSRAGVEQYF	TGTGCCAGCAGTAGGGCAGGGGTTGAGCAGTACTTC
.	TRBV9	TRBJ2-7	TRBD2	CASSVISGGEQYF	TGTGCCAGCAGCGTAATATCGGGAGGCGAGCAGTACTTC
.	TRBV3-1	TRBJ2-3	.	CASSQDRSGKQYF	TGTGCCAGCAGCCAAGATCGAAGCGGAAAGCAGTATTTT
.	TRBV7-9	TRBJ2-5	.	CASSLSHPFQETQYF	TGTGCCAGCAGCTTAAGCCACCCTTTCCAAGAGACCCAGTACTTC
once	TRBV5-4	TRBJ2-1	.	CASSLAAGPDNEQFF	TGTGCCAGCAGCTTGGCGGCTGGGCCGGACAATGAGCAGTTCTTC
.	TRBV20-1	TRBJ1-2	.	CSVHGYTF	TGCAGTGTACATGGCTACACCTTC
.	TRBV2	TRBJ1-5	.	CASSGVQQPQHF	TGTGCCAGCAGTGGGGTTCAGCAGCCCCAGCATTTT
.	TRBV28	TRBJ2-7	TRBD1	CASSNGQGGLDEQYF	TGTGCCAGCAGTAACGGACAGGGAGGCCTAGACGAGCAGTACTTC
.	TRBV5-4	TRBJ2-1	.	CASSAPGSNEQFF	TGTGCCAGCAGCGCCCCGGGCAGCAATGAGCAGTTCTTC
.	TRBV30	TRBJ2-7	.	CAWSPHEFPYEQYF	TGTGCCTGGAGCCCCCATGAGTTTCCCTACGAGCAGTACTTC
.	TRBV25-1	TRBJ2-5	TRBD2	CASSPVRSSGRAIQETQYF	TGTGCCAGCAGCCCTGTAAGGTCTAGCGGGAGGGCCATCCAAGAGACCCAGTACTTC
.	TRBV5-1	TRBJ1-1	TRBD1	CASSSTSPGQGNEAFF	TGCGCCAGCAGTTCAACCTCCCCGGGACAGGGTAATGAAGCTTTCTTT
.	TRBV3-1	TRBJ2-1	.	CASSQDKASLNEQFF	TGTGCCAGCAGCCAAGATAAGGCTAGCCTCAATGAGCAGTTCTTC
.	TRBV9	TRBJ2-1	.	CASSVDPAGEQFF	TGTGCCAGCAGCGTAGATCCAGCAGGTGAGCAGTTCTTC
.	TRBV18	TRBJ2-3	TRBD2	CASSPSGAIEVTDTQYF	TGTGCCAGCTCCCCTAGCGGGGCCATTGAAGTCACAGATACGCAGTATTTT
.	TRBV18	TRBJ2-5	.	CASSPGKPYQETQYF	TGTGCCAGCTCACCAGGAAAGCCTTACCAAGAGACCCAGTACTTC
.	TRBV7-9	TRBJ2-3	.	CATSGMSTDTQYF	TGTGCCACCTCCGGCATGAGCACAGATACGCAGTATTTT
.	TRBV6-1	TRBJ1-2	.	CASIDGGALYGYTF	TGTGCCAGCATCGACGGGGGGGCGTTATACGGCTACACCTTC
.	TRBV24-1	TRBJ1-2	.	CATSTGAGANYGYTF	TGTGCCACCAGTACGGGGGCTGGAGCTAACTATGGCTACACCTTC
once	TRBV15	TRBJ1-2	.	CATSRDLTLGTAYGYTF	TGTGCCACCAGCAGAGATCTAACTCTTGGGACGGCATATGGCTACACCTTC
.	TRBV2	TRBJ2-3	.	CASRNEWGGADTQYF	TGTGCCAGCAGGAATGAGTGGGGGGGCGCAGATACGCAGTATTTT
.	TRBV1	TRBJ2-3	.	CTSSQGITRETQYF	TGCACCAGCAGCCAGGGGATTACTCGGGAAACGCAGTATTTT
.	TRBV28	TRBJ1-1	.	CASSLSRRAGPEAFF	TGTGCCAGCAGTTTATCGAGGCGGGCGGGACCTGAAGCTTTCTTT
.	TRBV28	TRBJ1-4	.	CASSLLPGLINEKLFF	TGTGCCAGCAGTTTATTGCCGGGACTAATTAATGAAAAACTGTTTTTT
.	TRBV9	TRBJ2-3	TRBD2	CASSVGLAERTDTQYF	TGTGCCAGCAGCGTAGGACTAGCGGAACGCACAGATACGCAGTATTTT
.	TRBV4-1	TRBJ1-2	.	CASSQVLGREVGYTF	TGCGCCAGCAGCCAAGTTTTGGGCAGGGAGGTTGGCTACACCTTC
.	TRBV4-1	TRBJ2-1	.	CASSQVSGRGSYNEQFF	TGCGCCAGCAGCCAAGTTTCGGGTCGGGGCAGTTACAATGAGCAGTTCTTC
.	TRBV9	TRBJ1-1	.	CASSVALSGREAFF	TGTGCCAGCAGCGTAGCTTTGTCAGGCCGAGAAGCTTTCTTT
once	TRBV6-5	TRBJ2-1	.	CASSYNGGDRYNEQFF	TGTGCCAGCAGTTACAATGGCGGCGACAGGTACAATGAGCAGTTCTTC